This T cell receptor beta chain was sequenced for a study of T-cell reconstitution after alpha-beta-depleted transplantation in children. Study observations and caveats: Reports say that about two months after transplant, the alpha-beta T cells came out of several hundred graft clones that had expanded. Newly produced T cells mostly accounted for T-cell counts and diversity one year post-transplant. Where some patients showed high TCRbeta diversity at day 60, it came from recipient T cells and thymic progenitors that had survived.

Germline lookup yields CDR1 LNHNV and CDR2 YYDKDF (reference sequence). Between the trimmed V and J ends, which lost 6 bases and 7 bases, there was a span of 16 bases. The CDR3 is made up of 14 amino acids. In the case of this clonotype: Antigen unknown.

The TCRbeta library incorporated unique molecular identifiers. MiXCR, run by TCRdb on the PCR reads, gives a single entry per CDR3 protein. Of some 350,000 distinct CDR3 sequences listed, about 17% are singletons. This TCR derives from a male patient aged 2-10 years who had a stem cell transplant for acute lymphoblastic leukemia, so the T cells may come from the graft donor. The J gene is TRBJ1-5, the V gene TRBV15; D is perhaps TRBD1 (6 bases). Sequencing was performed on PBMCs, mostly from graft donor cells, taken 360 days after TCRalphabeta/CD19-depleted stem cell transplant. The CDR3 region is CATSQRRQAQPQHF. In nucleotides, the CDR3 is TGTGCCACCAGTCAGAGGAGACAGGCCCAGCCCCAGCATTTT. Filled out from reference TRBV15 and TRBJ1-5, the complete variable domain reads DAMVIQNPRYQVTQFGKPVTLSCSQTLNHNVMYWYQQKSSQAPKLLFHYYDKDFNNEADTPDNFQSRRPNTSFCFLDIRSPGLGDTAMYLCATSQRRQAQPQHFGDGTRLSIL.